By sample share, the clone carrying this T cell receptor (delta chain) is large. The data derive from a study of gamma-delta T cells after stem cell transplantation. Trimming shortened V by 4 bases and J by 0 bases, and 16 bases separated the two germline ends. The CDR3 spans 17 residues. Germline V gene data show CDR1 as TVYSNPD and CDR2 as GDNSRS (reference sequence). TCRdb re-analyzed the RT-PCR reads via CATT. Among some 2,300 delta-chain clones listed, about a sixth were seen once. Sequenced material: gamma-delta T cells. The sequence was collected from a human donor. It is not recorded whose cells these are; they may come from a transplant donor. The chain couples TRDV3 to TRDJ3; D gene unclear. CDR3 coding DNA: TGTGCCTCCCCAAGTCCCAGTCGCTCCTGGGACACCCGACAGATGTTTTTC. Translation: CASPSPSRSWDTRQMFF.